One sample yielded the 18 T cell receptor beta chains listed below, sequenced in a study of T cell responses to AZD1222 COVID-19 vaccine (dated by TCRdb to about 2021). Taken with the paper, the label for time point translates to: baseline before first vaccination. Preparation of the library involved the immunoSEQ multiplex PCR assay. TCRdb holds this immuneACCESS table with in-frame rearrangements only. Some clones are missing; in checked studies, unresolved V genes explain under half, and the rest has no known cause. The sample profile shows fewer than 200,000 clones; around 92% of them were found once. The ten top clones hold approximately 1.5% of the sample. Source: peripheral blood, taken on day 0 of AZD1222 vaccination. The receptors were gathered from an adult in good health.

This sequence joins TRBV9 and TRBJ1-6; 8 bases line up with TRBD1. With V trimmed by 0 bases and J by 7 bases, 0 bases remained unmatched. Germline V gene lookup returns CDR1 SGDLS and CDR2 YYNGEE. The length of the CDR3 is 14 residues. The CDR3 DNA is TGTGCCAGCAGCGTAGGGGACAGGAATTCACCCCTCCACTTT. This encodes CASSVGDRNSPLHF.

The rearrangement links TRBV24-1 to TRBJ2-1, with a tentative D call TRBD1 (5 bases). Germline V gene lookup returns CDR1 KGHDR and CDR2 SFDVKD. V lost 0 bases and J 8 bases, leaving 7 bases between the germline ends. The CDR3 totals 13 residues. The CDR3: CATSDLSRDEQFF. As DNA, the CDR3 is TGTGCCACCAGTGATTTGTCCAGGGATGAGCAGTTCTTC.

Written as DNA, the CDR3 is TGTGCCATGACAGATAACCAAGAGACCCAGTACTTC. Amino acid sequence: CAMTDNQETQYF. The chain is built from TRBV2 and TRBJ2-5; maybe TRBD1 (5 bases). The CDR3 contains 12 residues. Germline CDR1 is SNHLY and CDR2 is FYNNEI. V lost 10 bases and J 0 bases, leaving 9 bases between the germline ends.

The chain joins TRBV2 to TRBJ1-1; maybe TRBD1 (5 bases). Per the germline V gene, CDR1 is SNHLY and CDR2 is FYNNEI. This CDR3 has 13 amino acids. The V and J ends lost 7 bases and 0 bases respectively, with 9 bases between them. The DNA for the CDR3 is TGTGCCAGCACCCAGGGTATGAACACTGAAGCTTTCTTT. Protein sequence: CASTQGMNTEAFF. The full variable domain, rest sourced from reference TRBV2 and TRBJ1-1, is EPEVTQTPSHQVTQMGQEVILRCVPISNHLYFYWYRQILGQKVEFLVSFYNNEISEKSEIFDDQFSVERPDGSNFTLKIRSTKLEDSAMYFCASTQGMNTEAFFGQGTRLTVV.

V and J are TRBV24-1 and TRBJ1-1; D ambiguous. The CDR3 consists of 11 residues. Trimming removed 10 bases at V and 1 base at J, with 6 bases between. The germline V gene encodes CDR1 KGHDR and CDR2 SFDVKD. The CDR3 DNA reads as TGTGCCACACGGACGAACACTGAAGCTTTCTTT. It is translated as CATRTNTEAFF.

This clone showed up just a few times. The genes are TRBV11-2 and TRBJ1-2; no definite D call. From germline, CDR1 is SGHAT and CDR2 FQNNGV. With 5 bases removed from V and 6 bases from J, the gap between germline ends came to 19 bases. The CDR3 is 15 amino acids. The CDR3 nucleotides are TGTGCCAGCAGCAGCCTCGGCCTGGCTACCGATGGCTACACCTTC. It codes for CASSSLGLATDGYTF.

The chain recombines TRBV7-6 with TRBJ2-2, with 8 bases lining up with TRBD2. The CDR3 length is 16 residues. V trimming: 6 bases; J trimming: 1 base; junction bases outside the gene matches: 7. Germline V gives CDR1 SGHVS, CDR2 FNYEAQ. The CDR3 spells CASSRNGGENTGELFF. For the CDR3, the DNA is TGTGCCAGCAGTAGAAACGGGGGGGAGAACACCGGGGAGCTGTTTTTT.

The rearrangement links TRBV30 to TRBJ1-2; D ambiguous. Germline V gene data show CDR1 as GTSNPN and CDR2 as SVGIG (reference sequence). The germline V and J ends were trimmed by 4 bases and 3 bases, with 9 bases remaining between them. This CDR3 contains 12 residues. The CDR3 bases are TGTGCCTGGACGGTGGGATACTATGGCTACACCTTC. Protein product: CAWTVGYYGYTF.

The V and J genes are TRBV5-1 and TRBJ1-2; TRBD1 might be the D (5 bases). This CDR3 region has 16 residues. The germline V gene has CDR1 SGHRS and CDR2 YFSETQ. V was cut by 0 bases and J by 6 bases, with 18 bases left in between. Written as DNA, the CDR3 is TGCGCCAGCAGCTTGGCCACGGGCCAAGGGGAGCATGGCTACACCTTC. Protein sequence: CASSLATGQGEHGYTF. Full variable domain (remainder filled in from reference TRBV5-1 and TRBJ1-2): KAGVTQTPRYLIKTRGQQVTLSCSPISGHRSVSWYQQTPGQGLQFLFEYFSETQRNKGNFPGRFSGRQFSNSRSEMNVSTLELGDSALYLCASSLATGQGEHGYTFGSGTRLTVV.

The rearrangement links TRBV6-5 to TRBJ1-1; 11 bases fit TRBD1. With 6 bases clipped from V and 5 bases from J, the junction kept 5 bases outside the gene matches. CDR1 is MNHEY and CDR2 is SVGAGI in the germline V gene. The CDR3 totals 14 residues. This CDR3 reads CASSLDRGRTEAFF. CDR3 nucleotide sequence: TGTGCCAGCAGCTTGGACAGGGGGCGGACTGAAGCTTTCTTT.

The chain combines TRBV6-6 with TRBJ1-2, with TRBD1 identical over 7 bases. The trim removed 10 bases at V and 7 bases at J, leaving 18 bases unmatched. This CDR3 region has 15 residues. The germline V gene encodes CDR1 MNHNY and CDR2 SVGAGI (reference sequence). DNA of the CDR3: TGTGCCACTGAACTCGGGCAGGGGGGCCGGGGTGGCTACACCTTC. Translation gives CATELGQGGRGGYTF.

The chain combines TRBV18 with TRBJ2-3; TRBD2 matches at 12 bases. V shed 4 bases, J shed 2 bases, and the junction held 4 bases outside the gene matches. The CDR3 totals 16 residues. The germline CDR1 and CDR2 sequences are KGHSH and LQKENI. CDR3 coding DNA: TGTGCCAGCTCACGACTAGCGGGGGTCAACACAGATACGCAGTATTTT. This codes for CASSRLAGVNTDTQYF.

The chain joins TRBV11-3 to TRBJ2-2; 10 nucleotides agree with TRBD2. The CDR3 has 14 amino acids. CDR1 and CDR2 (germline): SGHNT, YENEEA. Unmatched junction bases numbered 5, after V lost 6 bases and J lost 7 bases. The CDR3 bases are TGTGCCAGCAGTTCTAGACTAGCGGGCGGGGAGCTGTTTTTT. This gives the protein CASSSRLAGGELFF.

The sample holds one count of this clone. V usage is TRBV6-5 and J usage is TRBJ1-2; D unresolved. The length of the CDR3 is 15 residues. Trimming cost V 0 bases and J 6 bases, with 14 bases left between them. The germline CDR1 and CDR2 sequences are MNHEY and SVGAGI. CDR3 loop: CASSYSIGLENGYTF. In DNA, the CDR3 is TGTGCCAGCAGTTACTCGATTGGCCTTGAGAATGGCTACACCTTC.

The rearrangement joins TRBV11-2 to TRBJ2-7, with D perhaps TRBD1 (6 bases). V was trimmed by 5 bases and J by 1 base, leaving 9 bases between them. CDR1 is SGHAT and CDR2 is FQNNGV in the germline V gene. This CDR3 has 13 residues. The CDR3, as DNA: TGTGCCAGCAGCCTACAGGGTTCCTACGAGCAGTACTTC. The encoded protein is CASSLQGSYEQYF.

This clone was observed a single time. The CDR3 DNA follows: TGCGCCAGCAGCTCAGGACAGCCTTTCTCTGGAAACACCATATATTTT. It codes for CASSSGQPFSGNTIYF. The rearrangement uses TRBV5-1 and TRBJ1-3; possible D gene TRBD1, 6 bases. CDR1 and CDR2 from the germline V gene are SGHRS and YFSETQ. The CDR3 is 16 amino acids. V was cut by 3 bases and J by 0 bases, with 13 bases left in between.

V gene TRBV12-3 or TRBV12-4 combines with J gene TRBJ1-4; D gene unclear. Trimming cost V 6 bases and J 7 bases, with 12 bases left between them. The CDR3 contains 13 residues. CDR3 residues: CASRSLTGEKLFF. CDR3 sequence (DNA): TGTGCCAGCAGATCACTGACGGGTGAAAAACTGTTTTTT.

The V and J genes are TRBV6-5 and TRBJ1-1; TRBD1 is a possible D gene (5 bases). This CDR3 region has 14 residues. V was pared by 6 bases and J by 1 base, with 12 bases between. Germline-derived CDR1 and CDR2 are MNHEY and SVGAGI. The CDR3 bases are TGTGCCAGCAGCCCCGACAGAACGAACACTGAAGCTTTCTTT. Residues: CASSPDRTNTEAFF.